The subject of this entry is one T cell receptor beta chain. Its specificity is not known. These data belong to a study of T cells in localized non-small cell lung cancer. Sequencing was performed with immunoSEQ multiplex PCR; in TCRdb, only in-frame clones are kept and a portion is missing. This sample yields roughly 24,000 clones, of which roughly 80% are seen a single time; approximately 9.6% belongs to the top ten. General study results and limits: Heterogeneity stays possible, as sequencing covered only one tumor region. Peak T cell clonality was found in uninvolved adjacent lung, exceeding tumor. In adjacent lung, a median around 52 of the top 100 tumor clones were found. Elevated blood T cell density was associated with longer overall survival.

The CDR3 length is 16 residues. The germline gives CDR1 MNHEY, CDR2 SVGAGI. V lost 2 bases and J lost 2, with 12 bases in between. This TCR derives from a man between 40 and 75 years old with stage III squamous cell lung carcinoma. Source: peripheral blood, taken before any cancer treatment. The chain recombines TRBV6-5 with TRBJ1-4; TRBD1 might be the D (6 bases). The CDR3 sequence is CASSYLQGPTNEKLFF. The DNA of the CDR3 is TGTGCCAGCAGTTACCTCCAGGGGCCCACTAATGAAAAACTGTTTTTT.